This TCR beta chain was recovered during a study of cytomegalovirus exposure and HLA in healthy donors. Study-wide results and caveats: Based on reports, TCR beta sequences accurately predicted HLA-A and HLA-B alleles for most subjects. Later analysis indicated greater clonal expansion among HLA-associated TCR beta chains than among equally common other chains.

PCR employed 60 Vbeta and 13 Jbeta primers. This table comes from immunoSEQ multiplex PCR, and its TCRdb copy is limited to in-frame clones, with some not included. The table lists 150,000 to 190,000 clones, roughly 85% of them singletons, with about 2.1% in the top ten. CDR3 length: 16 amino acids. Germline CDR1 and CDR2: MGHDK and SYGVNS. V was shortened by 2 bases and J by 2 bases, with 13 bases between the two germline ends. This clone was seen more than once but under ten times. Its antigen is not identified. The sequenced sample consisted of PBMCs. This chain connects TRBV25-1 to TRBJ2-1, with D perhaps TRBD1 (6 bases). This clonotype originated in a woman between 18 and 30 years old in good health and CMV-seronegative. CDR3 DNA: TGTGCCAGCAGTGAAAGGGCAGGGGCGGCCTACAATGAGCAGTTCTTC. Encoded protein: CASSERAGAAYNEQFF.